Below, 25 T cell receptor beta chains from the same sample are listed, as sequenced in a study of shared clonotypes between healthy human individuals. In the naive CD8 group, cells lacked CD45RO and were positively selected for CCR7, so terminally differentiated effector memory CD45RA+ cells were left out. Clones were sequenced by immunoSEQ multiplex PCR, and TCRdb holds only the in-frame ones, with some missing. The data hold about 1,800,000 clones, with about 95% observed a single time. Sequencing was performed on naive CD8+ T cells sorted from blood. The receptors stem from a man between 18 and 29 years old in good health.

This clone showed up just once. The chain couples TRBV6-5 to TRBJ2-7; no reliable D call. V was clipped by 0 bases and J by 5 bases, with 11 bases between them. The V gene's germline CDR1 is MNHEY and CDR2 SVGAGI. The CDR3 loop spans 14 amino acids. CDR3 sequence reads: CASSYSRWSDEQYF. The CDR3 DNA follows: TGTGCCAGCAGTTACTCGCGGTGGAGCGACGAGCAGTACTTC.

The rearrangement joins TRBV7-9 to TRBJ2-1, with TRBD1 matching 10 bases. This CDR3 contains 16 residues. J gave up 1 base and V 6 bases, and 6 bases lay outside the gene matches. Germline-derived CDR1 and CDR2 are SEHNR and FQNEAQ (reference sequence). The CDR3 sequence is CASRSGTGESYNEQFF. For the CDR3, the DNA is TGTGCCAGCAGGTCCGGGACAGGGGAGTCCTACAATGAGCAGTTCTTC.

J is TRBJ1-5 and V is TRBV21-1. TRBV21-1 is deemed a pseudogene. This CDR3 comprises 13 residues. CDR3 residues: CASNFYSNQPQHF. In DNA form, the CDR3 reads TGTGCCAGCAACTTTTATAGCAATCAGCCCCAGCATTTT.

On this clone itself: Additional DNA sequences in this sample encode the identical CDR3. The genes are TRBV5-6 and TRBJ1-1; D remains unclear. The CDR3 spans 13 residues. Germline lookup yields CDR1 SGHDT and CDR2 YYEEEE. The V gene lost 0 bases and the J gene lost 5 bases, with 8 bases spanning the gap. CDR3: CASSLGLGTEAFF. The DNA for the CDR3 is TGTGCCAGCAGCTTGGGTCTGGGGACTGAAGCTTTCTTT.

The chain is built from TRBV4-3 and TRBJ1-1; D is undetermined. In germline, CDR1 is LGHNA, CDR2 YSLEER. The CDR3 extends over 16 amino acids. Trimming removed 0 bases from V and 0 bases from J, with 11 bases in between. The CDR3 here is CASSQDGGPLNTEAFF. The CDR3 DNA sequence: TGCGCCAGCAGCCAAGATGGTGGACCTTTGAACACTGAAGCTTTCTTT.

The chain employs TRBV11-2 and TRBJ2-7; D gene ambiguous. The V end lost 3 bases, the J end lost 6 bases, and 12 bases lay between the germline ends. Germline V lookup: CDR1 SGHAT, CDR2 FQNNGV. This CDR3 comprises 13 residues. The DNA of the CDR3 is TGTGCCAGCAGCTTTCGAGCCTCGGGCGAGCAGTACTTC. Protein: CASSFRASGEQYF.

The gene calls are TRBV7-9 and TRBJ2-1; tentative D call: TRBD1 (5 bases). In germline, CDR1 is SEHNR, CDR2 FQNEAQ (reference sequence). The ends were cut back, 1 base at V and 2 bases at J, with 12 bases in the middle. CDR3 length equals 16 residues. CDR3 residues: CASSLEGNPPYNEQFF. The CDR3, as DNA: TGTGCCAGCAGCTTAGAGGGGAACCCACCCTACAATGAGCAGTTCTTC.

The chain carries TRBV6-5 and TRBJ1-5, with D unresolved. The ends were cut back, 2 bases at V and 6 bases at J, with 14 bases in the middle. The CDR3 has 15 amino acids. The germline CDR1 and CDR2 sequences are MNHEY and SVGAGI. For the CDR3, the DNA is TGTGCCAGCAGTTACCGAGATGGGCCCGGTCAGCCCCAGCATTTT. Translation: CASSYRDGPGQPQHF.

In this sample, this clone turned up a few times. This rearrangement joins TRBV27 to TRBJ1-2; D is unresolved. Germline lookup yields CDR1 MNHEY and CDR2 SMNVEV (reference sequence). The CDR3 is 17 amino acids. Trimming took off 0 bases at V and 0 bases at J, with 14 bases between the two ends. CDR3 nucleotides: TGTGCCAGCAGTTTATCAAGGAGCCAATCCACTAACTATGGCTACACCTTC. It specifies CASSLSRSQSTNYGYTF.

The V and J genes are TRBV10-3 and TRBJ2-7; perhaps D is TRBD1 or TRBD2 (5 bases each). In germline, CDR1 is ENHRY, CDR2 SYGVKD. Trimming left V 6 bases short and J 2 bases short, with 14 bases between. This CDR3 contains 14 residues. The CDR3 reads CAIRLGTGTYEQYF. CDR3 nucleotides: TGTGCCATCAGGCTGGGGACGGGTACCTACGAGCAGTACTTC.

This clone was detected once. The genes are TRBV5-6 and TRBJ1-2; 10 bases agree with TRBD1. Germline-derived CDR1 and CDR2 are SGHDT and YYEEEE. V shed 4 bases, J shed 8 bases, and the junction held 14 bases outside the gene matches. CDR3 length: 16 residues. CDR3 amino acids: CASSQIWTGGGEGYTF. The CDR3 coding sequence is TGTGCCAGCAGCCAAATATGGACAGGGGGAGGTGAGGGCTACACCTTC. Based on the CDR3 plus reference TRBV5-6 and TRBJ1-2, the full variable domain is DAGVTQSPTHLIKTRGQQVTLRCSPKSGHDTVSWYQQALGQGPQFIFQYYEEEERQRGNFPDRFSGHQFPNYSSELNVNALLLGDSALYLCASSQIWTGGGEGYTFGSGTRLTVV.

The genes are TRBV19 and TRBJ1-6, with 8 bases that match TRBD1. Germline loops: CDR1 LNHDA, CDR2 SQIVND (reference sequence). CDR3 length: 14 amino acids. After removal of 6 bases from V and 7 bases from J, the junction contained 5 bases not matched to a gene. The CDR3 spells CASRTTGVNSPLHF. The CDR3 DNA reads TGTGCCAGTAGAACGACAGGGGTGAATTCACCCCTCCACTTT.

The chain employs TRBV9 and TRBJ1-2, with 8 bases lining up with TRBD1. The germline CDR1 and CDR2 sequences are SGDLS and YYNGEE. V gave up 4 bases and J gave up 1 base; unmatched junction bases: 6. This CDR3 contains 15 residues. The CDR3 DNA reads as TGTGCCAGCAGCTTCCGGGACAGGATTAACTATGGCTACACCTTC. Its protein product is CASSFRDRINYGYTF. Complete variable domain (other parts from reference TRBV9 and TRBJ1-2): DSGVTQTPKHLITATGQRVTLRCSPRSGDLSVYWYQQSLDQGLQFLIQYYNGEERAKGNILERFSAQQFPDLHSELNLSSLELGDSALYFCASSFRDRINYGYTFGSGTRLTVV.

The chain couples TRBV19 to TRBJ1-1; 9 bases line up with TRBD1. Looked up from germline, CDR1 is LNHDA and CDR2 is SQIVND (reference sequence). CDR3 length equals 15 residues. V shed 3 bases, J shed 5 bases, and the junction held 7 bases outside the gene matches. The CDR3 loop reads CASSMAQGAGTEAFF. CDR3 DNA sequence: TGTGCCAGTAGTATGGCACAGGGGGCAGGGACTGAAGCTTTCTTT.

Here the CDR3 reads CASSEATSGRRVGELFF. The CDR3 region has the DNA TGTGCCAGCAGTGAAGCGACTAGCGGGAGAAGGGTCGGGGAGCTGTTTTTT. This chain links TRBV6-1 with TRBJ2-2, with TRBD2 identical over 12 bases. The germline V gene has CDR1 MNHNS and CDR2 SASEGT. J lost 7 bases, V lost 0 bases, and 6 bases had no gene match. The CDR3 consists of 17 residues.

V usage is TRBV5-4 and J usage is TRBJ2-1, with D uncertain. The V gene's germline CDR1 is SGHNT and CDR2 YYREEE (reference sequence). This CDR3 spans 16 amino acids. V was cut by 4 bases and J by 0 bases, with 14 bases left in between. This CDR3 is CASSGMETSSYNEQFF. CDR3 in DNA: TGTGCCAGCAGCGGGATGGAGACCAGCTCCTACAATGAGCAGTTCTTC.

The J gene is TRBJ1-1, the V gene TRBV7-9, with D tentatively TRBD1 (5 bases). Germline-derived CDR1 and CDR2 are SEHNR and FQNEAQ (reference sequence). This CDR3 region has 13 residues. With 5 bases removed from V and 4 bases from J, the gap between germline ends came to 11 bases. The CDR3 DNA reads TGTGCCAGCAGCCCCACAGGTACCACTGAAGCTTTCTTT. Encoded protein: CASSPTGTTEAFF. The whole variable domain, remainder taken from reference TRBV7-9 and TRBJ1-1, is DTGVSQNPRHKITKRGQNVTFRCDPISEHNRLYWYRQTLGQGPEFLTYFQNEAQLEKSRLLSDRFSAERPKGSFSTLEIQRTEQGDSAMYLCASSPTGTTEAFFGQGTRLTVV.

This chain links TRBV5-5 with TRBJ2-6; weak D call: TRBD1 (5 bases). CDR3 length: 18 amino acids. V dropped 5 bases and J dropped 0 bases, with 18 bases sitting between them. Germline V gene data show CDR1 as SGHKS and CDR2 as YYEKEE (reference sequence). CDR3 loop: CASSTDPDTRSGANVLTF. CDR3 nucleotides: TGTGCCAGCAGTACTGACCCGGACACCCGCTCTGGGGCCAACGTCCTGACTTTC. The entire variable domain, with the rest obtained from reference TRBV5-5 and TRBJ2-6, is as follows: DAGVTQSPTHLIKTRGQQVTLRCSPISGHKSVSWYQQVLGQGPQFIFQYYEKEERGRGNFPDRFSARQFPNYSSELNVNALLLGDSALYLCASSTDPDTRSGANVLTFGAGSRLTVL.

The rearrangement links TRBV9 to TRBJ2-1; 8 nucleotides match TRBD2. The V and J ends lost 1 base and 5 bases, in that order; junction bases with no gene match: 8. Per germline, CDR1 SGDLS and CDR2 YYNGEE. The CDR3 consists of 16 residues. The CDR3 region is CASSVWEAGVHNEQFF. CDR3 coding DNA: TGTGCCAGCAGCGTATGGGAAGCGGGGGTACACAATGAGCAGTTCTTC.

The chain couples TRBV6-6 to TRBJ2-1, with D hard to call. V was clipped by 4 bases and J by 8 bases, with 6 bases between them. The germline V gene encodes CDR1 MNHNY and CDR2 SVGAGI (reference sequence). The CDR3 loop spans 11 amino acids. The CDR3 protein is CASSLRDEQFF. The CDR3 nucleotides read TGTGCCAGCAGTTTGCGAGATGAGCAGTTCTTC.

This chain uses TRBV7-9 with TRBJ2-1; D not resolved. Germline V gene lookup returns CDR1 SEHNR and CDR2 FQNEAQ (reference sequence). Trimming shortened V by 5 bases and J by 0 bases, and 11 bases separated the two germline ends. This CDR3 comprises 15 residues. The CDR3 nucleotides read TGTGCCAGCAGCCCCTACACGAGCTCCTACAATGAGCAGTTCTTC. It codes for CASSPYTSSYNEQFF.

The genes are TRBV5-6 and TRBJ2-7; weak D call: TRBD2 (5 bases). V was clipped by 1 base and J by 3 bases, with 11 bases between them. Germline lookup yields CDR1 SGHDT and CDR2 YYEEEE. CDR3 size: 14 residues. Written as DNA, the CDR3 is TGTGCCAGCAGCTTGCCGGAGGAATACTACGAGCAGTACTTC. Amino acid sequence: CASSLPEEYYEQYF.

This chain joins TRBV5-1 and TRBJ2-2; D gene uncertain. The CDR3 loop spans 14 amino acids. CDR1 is SGHRS, CDR2 YFSETQ, per germline. V dropped 4 bases and J dropped 6 bases, with 13 bases sitting between them. CDR3 sequence (DNA): TGCGCCAGCAGCGACCTCGGCGACCCCGGGGAGCTGTTTTTT. This gives the protein CASSDLGDPGELFF.

The chain employs TRBV29-1 and TRBJ2-1; 7 bases match TRBD1. Per germline, CDR1 SQVTM and CDR2 ANQGSEA. V was pared by 3 bases and J by 4 bases, with 6 bases of the junction left unmatched. CDR3 length equals 14 residues. This CDR3 reads CSVDWAGGYNEQFF. CDR3 nucleotides: TGCAGCGTTGATTGGGCAGGGGGTTACAATGAGCAGTTCTTC.

Turning to this clone: This sample includes further DNA sequences coding for the same CDR3. The rearrangement joins TRBV5-1 to TRBJ2-7, with D perhaps matching TRBD2 (5 bases). Germline CDR1 and CDR2: SGHRS and YFSETQ. The length of the CDR3 is 14 residues. Trimming pared 4 bases from V and 2 bases from J, leaving 13 bases between. The CDR3 region has the DNA TGCGCCAGCAGCGCTGGACTGTCGGCCTACGAGCAGTACTTC. Encoded protein: CASSAGLSAYEQYF.